This T cell receptor beta chain was documented in a study of T cell responses to AZD1222 COVID-19 vaccine. Germline values: CDR1 SSHAT, CDR2 FNYEAQ (reference sequence). This CDR3 spans 15 amino acids. Trimming cost V 5 bases and J 1 base; bases outside gene matches: 7. Libraries were prepared by immunoSEQ multiplex PCR; TCRdb keeps only in-frame clonotypes and omits some of them. Of about 140,000 clones listed, 92% are singletons. The TCR originated in an adult in good health. The chain recombines TRBV7-7 with TRBJ2-7; 8 nucleotides line up with TRBD1. This specimen consisted of peripheral blood, obtained on day 0 of AZD1222 vaccination. The CDR3 region has the DNA TGTGCCAGCAGCCCCTCGACAGGGGCTTCCTACGAGCAGTACTTC. As protein: CASSPSTGASYEQYF.